A single sample gave rise to the 27 T cell receptor beta chains below, sequenced in a study of T cell repertoires in cytomegalovirus infection. TCRdb passed the reads through MiXCR, listing each CDR3 protein once. The data contain roughly 500,000 distinct CDR3 sequences, around 11% of them singletons. The source material was PBMCs. The receptor source for this set is a human donor in good health (CMV status not recorded). Some clones in this sample may be carry-over from other donors' samples.

This clonotype came up many times. The chain has TRBV7-2 and TRBJ2-7; the D is unclear. The CDR3 is made up of 15 amino acids. Germline assignment: CDR1 SGHTA and CDR2 FQGNSA. V lost 1 base and J 3 bases, leaving 13 bases between the germline ends. CDR3 loop: CASSLEANTFYEQYF. In DNA, the CDR3 is TGTGCCAGCAGCTTAGAGGCCAACACCTTCTACGAGCAGTACTTC.

In this sample, this clonotype turned up many times. The rearrangement links TRBV6-2 or TRBV6-3 to TRBJ2-1; 7 nucleotides line up with TRBD1. The length of the CDR3 is 13 residues. The V segment lost 6 bases and the J segment 8 bases; nucleotides outside the gene matches: 7. CDR1 and CDR2 from the germline V gene are MNHEY and SVGEGT. The CDR3 protein is CASRVRQGDEQFF. CDR3 coding DNA: TGTGCCAGCAGAGTAAGACAGGGCGATGAGCAGTTCTTC.

At least ten counts were recorded for this clonotype. The CDR3 sequence is CASSGQPPRGFF. DNA for the CDR3: TGTGCCAGCAGTGGGCAGCCTCCACGGGGGTTCTTC. This rearrangement joins TRBV6-1 to TRBJ2-1; D is possibly TRBD2 (5 bases). V was trimmed by 4 bases and J by 15 bases, leaving 16 bases between them. The CDR3 runs to 12 residues. The V gene's germline CDR1 is MNHNS and CDR2 SASEGT.

This clonotype turned up a few times. The genes are TRBV27 and TRBJ1-1, with D tentatively TRBD1 (5 bases). The CDR3 is 14 residues long. Germline CDR1 reads MNHEY; CDR2 reads SMNVEV (reference sequence). V gave up 4 bases and J gave up 1 base, with 10 bases separating them. The CDR3 DNA is TGTGCCAGCAGTTCGGGACCGACGAACACTGAAGCTTTCTTT. Its protein product is CASSSGPTNTEAFF.

CDR3 nucleotide sequence: TGTGCCAGCAGCCGGGGGGTCCCCAAAAACATTCAGTACTTC. This gives the protein CASSRGVPKNIQYF. The chain joins TRBV5-6 to TRBJ2-4; the match to TRBD2 covers 7 bases. Germline CDR1 reads SGHDT; CDR2 reads YYEEEE. V gave up 4 bases and J gave up 2 bases; unmatched junction bases: 3. CDR3 size: 14 residues.

This clonotype was counted at least ten times. The chain combines TRBV6-2 or TRBV6-3 with TRBJ1-2; no reliable D call. CDR1 and CDR2 from the germline V gene are MNHEY and SVGEGT. CDR3 length: 14 amino acids. V was pared by 6 bases and J by 5 bases, with 16 bases between. CDR3 in DNA: TGTGCCAGCAGACCCTCGTGGGAGGATTATGGCTACACCTTC. This encodes CASRPSWEDYGYTF.

This chain uses TRBV9 with TRBJ2-7; tentative D call: TRBD1 (5 bases). This CDR3 has 14 residues. The germline V and J ends were trimmed by 0 bases and 3 bases, with 10 bases remaining between them. Germline V gene lookup returns CDR1 SGDLS and CDR2 YYNGEE. The DNA for the CDR3 is TGTGCCAGCAGCGTAGGGGGCGGTGACTACGAGCAGTACTTC. Its protein is CASSVGGGDYEQYF. Full variable domain (rest looked up from reference TRBV9 and TRBJ2-7): DSGVTQTPKHLITATGQRVTLRCSPRSGDLSVYWYQQSLDQGLQFLIQYYNGEERAKGNILERFSAQQFPDLHSELNLSSLELGDSALYFCASSVGGGDYEQYFGPGTRLTVT.

This clonotype was found many times. The V and J genes are TRBV7-8 and TRBJ2-1; maybe TRBD2 (5 bases). V was trimmed by 5 bases and J by 8 bases, leaving 10 bases between them. CDR3 length: 12 amino acids. From germline, CDR1 is SGHVS and CDR2 FQNEAQ. CDR3: CASSPPGDEQFF. For the CDR3, the DNA is TGTGCCAGCAGCCCGCCCGGGGATGAGCAGTTCTTC.

The rearrangement joins TRBV3-1 to TRBJ2-1; possible D gene TRBD1, 5 bases. The CDR3 covers 17 residues. Germline-derived CDR1 and CDR2 are LGHDT and YNNKEL (reference sequence). With 1 base removed from V and 7 bases from J, the gap between germline ends came to 20 bases. CDR3 sequence: CASSQVRAGQGTNEQFF. For the CDR3, the DNA is TGTGCCAGCAGCCAAGTAAGAGCCGGGCAGGGCACAAATGAGCAGTTCTTC.

This clonotype was detected many times. This sequence joins TRBV4-2 and TRBJ2-4, with D tentatively TRBD1 or TRBD2 (5 bases each). CDR1 LGHNA and CDR2 YNFKEQ come from the germline V gene. The V gene lost 4 bases and the J gene lost 6 bases, with 13 bases spanning the gap. CDR3 length equals 14 residues. The CDR3 nucleotides are TGTGCCAGCAGCCCCGGGACCCTTCTAAACATTCAGTACTTC. Amino acids: CASSPGTLLNIQYF.

This clonotype was seen a few times. The V and J genes are TRBV7-9 and TRBJ2-2; 8 nucleotides agree with TRBD2. V shed 5 bases, J shed 4 bases, and the junction held 6 bases outside the gene matches. CDR3 size: 15 residues. CDR1 and CDR2 from the germline V gene are SEHNR and FQNEAQ (reference sequence). The DNA for the CDR3 is TGTGCCAGCAGCGACGGGAGGGCCATCACCGGGGAGCTGTTTTTT. Translation gives CASSDGRAITGELFF.

This clonotype came up many times. The rearrangement links TRBV7-8 to TRBJ1-2; a possible D gene is TRBD1 (6 bases). V lost 5 bases and J lost 4, with 17 bases in between. The CDR3 length is 15 residues. Germline CDR1 and CDR2: SGHVS and FQNEAQ. The CDR3 bases are TGTGCCAGCAGCCTTGCCACAGGGTTTCCCTATGGCTACACCTTC. Its protein product is CASSLATGFPYGYTF.

This clonotype was counted at least ten times. The V and J genes are TRBV7-9 and TRBJ2-2; D is ambiguous. Trimming shortened V by 3 bases and J by 10 bases, and 6 bases separated the two germline ends. Germline assignment: CDR1 SEHNR and CDR2 FQNEAQ (reference sequence). The CDR3 sequence is 11 residues long. The CDR3: CASSFRLELFF. CDR3 nucleotide sequence: TGTGCCAGCAGCTTCAGACTGGAGCTGTTTTTT.

This rearrangement joins TRBV20-1 to TRBJ1-3, with D possibly being TRBD1 (6 bases). The CDR3 is 14 amino acids. CDR1 DFQATT and CDR2 SNEGSKA come from the germline V gene (reference sequence). Trimming shortened V by 3 bases and J by 2 bases, and 11 bases separated the two germline ends. This chain's CDR3 is CSASTGTAGNTIYF. DNA of the CDR3: TGCAGTGCTAGCACAGGGACGGCTGGAAACACCATATATTTT.

In DNA, the CDR3 is TGTGCCACCAGTGATCAGACTAGCGGGAGGGGGTCCAGTTCCTACAATGAGCAGTTCTTC. This gives the protein CATSDQTSGRGSSSYNEQFF. The chain recombines TRBV24-1 with TRBJ2-1; TRBD2 agrees at 14 bases. The length of the CDR3 is 20 residues. Germline loops: CDR1 KGHDR, CDR2 SFDVKD. V shed 3 bases, J shed 1 base, and the junction held 10 bases outside the gene matches.

This clonotype was seen many times. The rearrangement joins TRBV7-6 to TRBJ2-7, with 8 bases that match TRBD2. This CDR3 is 13 amino acids long. Germline V gene lookup returns CDR1 SGHVS and CDR2 FNYEAQ. Germline trimming cut 5 bases from V and 7 bases from J; bases unmatched to any gene: 7. CDR3 in amino acids: CASSLLAGGEQYF. CDR3 nucleotide sequence: TGTGCCAGCAGCCTCCTAGCGGGCGGGGAGCAGTACTTC.

At least ten counts were recorded for this clonotype. This chain links TRBV11-2 with TRBJ2-2, with TRBD2 matching over 8 bases. The J segment lost 5 bases and the V segment lost 3 bases, leaving 5 bases of the junction unmatched. The CDR3 contains 15 residues. Germline V lookup: CDR1 SGHAT, CDR2 FQNNGV. In DNA, the CDR3 is TGTGCCAGCAGCTTGCGGGGGGCCCAGACCGGGGAGCTGTTTTTT. It codes for CASSLRGAQTGELFF.

This clonotype was seen ten or more times. The J gene is TRBJ2-1, the V gene TRBV10-2, with TRBD2 matching over 10 bases. The germline gives CDR1 WSHSY, CDR2 SAAADI. V gave up 6 bases and J gave up 2 bases; unmatched junction bases: 4. CDR3 length equals 15 residues. The DNA of the CDR3 is TGCGCCAGCAGAATTAGCGGGAGGACCTACAATGAGCAGTTCTTC. Residues: CASRISGRTYNEQFF.

This clonotype was picked up a small number of times. V gene TRBV15 combines with J gene TRBJ2-2; D could derive from TRBD1 or TRBD2 (6 bases each). This CDR3 contains 15 residues. Germline lookup yields CDR1 LNHNV and CDR2 YYDKDF (reference sequence). Trimming removed 0 bases from V and 7 bases from J, with 12 bases in between. The CDR3 DNA reads as TGTGCCACCAGCAGAGATCTGGGGGGCTTCGGGGAGCTGTTTTTT. Translation: CATSRDLGGFGELFF.

As for this clonotype: This sequence may be a read error, since a much larger clone differs from it by one base. The gene calls are TRBV7-6 and TRBJ2-7, with 9 nucleotides matching TRBD1. The germline gives CDR1 SGHVS, CDR2 FNYEAQ. This CDR3 has 15 amino acids. CDR3 loop: CASSPTRDRAYELYF. CDR3 nucleotides: TGTGCCAGCAGCCCTACCCGGGACAGGGCCTACGAGCTGTACTTC. Variable domain in full (rest from reference TRBV7-6 and TRBJ2-7): GAGVSQSPRYKVTKRGQDVALRCDPISGHVSLYWYRQALGQGPEFLTYFNYEAQQDKSGLPNDRFSAERPEGSISTLTIQRTEQRDSAMYRCASSPTRDRAYELYFGPGTRLTVT.

The chain couples TRBV10-1 to TRBJ2-5; D possibly corresponds to TRBD2 (5 bases). V was shortened by 10 bases and J by 0 bases, with 12 bases between the two germline ends. The CDR3 sequence is 13 residues long. Germline CDR1 is WNHNN and CDR2 is SYGVQD (reference sequence). The CDR3 loop is CAIREGNQETQYF. CDR3 coding DNA: TGCGCCATCCGTGAGGGAAACCAAGAGACCCAGTACTTC.

This clonotype was detected many times. The genes are TRBV5-6 and TRBJ1-5; D unresolved. This CDR3 comprises 15 residues. Trimming took 0 bases from V and 2 from J, leaving 9 bases between them. Germline CDR1 and CDR2: SGHDT and YYEEEE. CDR3 in DNA: TGTGCCAGCAGCTTGGGGGGTTTCGGCAATCAGCCCCAGCATTTT. Protein sequence: CASSLGGFGNQPQHF. The complete variable domain, with remaining parts taken from reference TRBV5-6 and TRBJ1-5, reads DAGVTQSPTHLIKTRGQQVTLRCSPKSGHDTVSWYQQALGQGPQFIFQYYEEEERQRGNFPDRFSGHQFPNYSSELNVNALLLGDSALYLCASSLGGFGNQPQHFGDGTRLSIL.

This chain uses TRBV29-1 with TRBJ2-1; D tentatively reads TRBD1 or TRBD2 (5 bases each). The CDR3 runs 10 residues. Germline CDR1 and CDR2: SQVTM and ANQGSEA. The V gene lost 8 bases and the J gene lost 5 bases, with 7 bases spanning the gap. The CDR3 protein is CSRGDNEQFF. DNA of the CDR3: TGCAGCAGAGGGGACAATGAGCAGTTCTTC.

This clonotype showed up many times. The gene calls are TRBV24-1 and TRBJ2-5; 9 nucleotides line up with TRBD1. The CDR3 consists of 18 residues. With V trimmed by 5 bases and J by 4 bases, 16 bases remained unmatched. Per the germline V gene, CDR1 is KGHDR and CDR2 is SFDVKD. As DNA, the CDR3 is TGTGCCACCAGTGGCGCCGGGACAGGGTTTACAGCGGGAGAGACCCAGTACTTC. This encodes CATSGAGTGFTAGETQYF.

This clonotype was detected ten times or more. The V call is TRBV7-3, the J call TRBJ2-3, with 7 bases identical to TRBD2. The CDR3 extends over 15 amino acids. Trimming cost V 6 bases and J 4 bases; bases outside gene matches: 10. Germline CDR1 reads SGHTA; CDR2 reads FQGTGA. The CDR3 here is CASRRSGNGADTQYF. As DNA, the CDR3 is TGTGCCAGCAGGAGAAGCGGGAACGGGGCAGATACGCAGTATTTT.

This clonotype was seen repeatedly, ten times or more. The rearrangement links TRBV7-9 to TRBJ1-4; the D gene is possibly TRBD1 (5 bases). Between the trimmed V and J ends, which lost 4 bases and 7 bases, there was a span of 22 bases. Per germline, CDR1 SEHNR and CDR2 FQNEAQ (reference sequence). The CDR3 consists of 17 residues. CDR3 sequence (DNA): TGTGCCAGCAGCTACTGGACGGGGAAGGGGACCTCTGAAAAACTGTTTTTT. As protein: CASSYWTGKGTSEKLFF.

This clonotype was picked up many times. The chain is built from TRBV27 and TRBJ2-5, with 8 bases aligning to TRBD1. The germline gives CDR1 MNHEY, CDR2 SMNVEV (reference sequence). V lost 6 bases and J lost 1; bases outside the gene matches: 7. This CDR3 is built from 15 residues. CDR3 loop: CASRRQGRIQETQYF. For the CDR3, the DNA is TGTGCCAGCAGACGACAGGGGCGAATCCAAGAGACCCAGTACTTC.